This entry concerns a single T cell receptor (beta chain). Its antigen is unknown. This record comes from a study of cytomegalovirus exposure and HLA in healthy donors. Notes on the study in general: Most TCR sequences were rare, but some public TCRs occurred in many donors. In vitro confirmation showed a few CMV-associated chains to be CMV antigen specific.

With 5 bases clipped from V and 13 bases from J, the junction kept 14 bases outside the gene matches. This CDR3 contains 14 residues. Germline CDR1 reads LGHNA; CDR2 reads YNFKEQ. Clones were read by immunoSEQ multiplex PCR, and TCRdb kept only the in-frame ones, dropping some. This repertoire shows over 100,000 clones, roughly 90% found once; its top ten account for more than 2%. The donors were part of the approximately 130-subject validation cohort, which stood apart from the roughly 670-subject first cohort. The TCR originated in a woman under 30 in good health and CMV-seronegative. Sequenced sample: PBMCs. The rearrangement links TRBV4-2 to TRBJ2-1; 7 bases fit TRBD2. The CDR3 bases are TGTGCCAGCAGCTTATCACTAGCGAGCAACATTCAGTTCTTC. Residues: CASSLSLASNIQFF.